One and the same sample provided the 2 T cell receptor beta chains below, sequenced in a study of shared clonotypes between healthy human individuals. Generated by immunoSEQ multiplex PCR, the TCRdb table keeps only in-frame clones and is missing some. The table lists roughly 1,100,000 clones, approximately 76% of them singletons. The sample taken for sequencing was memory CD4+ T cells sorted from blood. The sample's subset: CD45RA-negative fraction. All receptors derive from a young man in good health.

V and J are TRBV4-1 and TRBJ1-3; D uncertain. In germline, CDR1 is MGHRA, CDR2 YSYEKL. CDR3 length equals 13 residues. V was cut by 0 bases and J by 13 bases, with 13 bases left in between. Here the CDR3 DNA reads TGCGCCAGCAGCCAAGAAGAAAAGTTAATTATATATTTT. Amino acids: CASSQEEKLIIYF.

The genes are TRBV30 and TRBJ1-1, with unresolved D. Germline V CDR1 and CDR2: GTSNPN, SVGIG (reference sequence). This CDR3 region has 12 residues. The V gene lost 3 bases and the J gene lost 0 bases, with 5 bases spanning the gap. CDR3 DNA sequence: TGTGCCTGGAGGATCTTGAACACTGAAGCTTTCTTT. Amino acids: CAWRILNTEAFF.